This TCR beta chain was obtained from a study of blood T cell repertoires in COVID-19. The CDR3 covers 16 residues. CDR1 LGHNA and CDR2 YNFKEQ come from the germline V gene. With 4 bases clipped from V and 2 bases from J, the junction kept 5 bases outside the gene matches. The table came from immunoSEQ multiplex PCR; TCRdb's copy has only in-frame clones and leaves some out. This table holds 130,000 to 150,000 clones, about 84% found once. This clonotype was obtained from a human donor in a cohort sampled during active COVID-19. The specimen sequenced was peripheral blood. The chain links TRBV4-2 to TRBJ2-2, with TRBD1 matching 9 bases. CDR3 loop: CASSPRQGGNTGELFF. The CDR3 DNA reads TGTGCCAGCAGCCCCCGACAGGGGGGAAACACCGGGGAGCTGTTTTTT.